The clone carrying this TCR beta chain was found many times. As yet, its antigen is unknown. The record originates from a study of blood T cells in healthy people across ages. Trimming removed 3 bases at V and 1 base at J, with 6 bases between. There are 13 residues in the CDR3. PCR was performed a second time for about 7 to 12 cycles using a sample-barcoded 5' primer and a J-beta primer mix. TCRdb re-called the 5' RACE reads with MiXCR, one entry per CDR3 protein. The sample records some 700,000 distinct CDR3 sequences, 22% being singletons. Notes on the study in general: With naive T cell percentage, TCR beta diversity showed a strong correlation. Comparison with aged donors showed that long-lived donors had more naive CD4+ cells and higher diversity.

The receptor's source is a man in his 70s in good health. The V gene is TRBV12-3 or TRBV12-4, the J gene TRBJ1-1; D gene unclear. The sample taken for sequencing was blood. The CDR3 region is CASSFNGNTEAFF. The CDR3 DNA reads TGTGCCAGCAGTTTCAACGGGAACACTGAAGCTTTCTTT.